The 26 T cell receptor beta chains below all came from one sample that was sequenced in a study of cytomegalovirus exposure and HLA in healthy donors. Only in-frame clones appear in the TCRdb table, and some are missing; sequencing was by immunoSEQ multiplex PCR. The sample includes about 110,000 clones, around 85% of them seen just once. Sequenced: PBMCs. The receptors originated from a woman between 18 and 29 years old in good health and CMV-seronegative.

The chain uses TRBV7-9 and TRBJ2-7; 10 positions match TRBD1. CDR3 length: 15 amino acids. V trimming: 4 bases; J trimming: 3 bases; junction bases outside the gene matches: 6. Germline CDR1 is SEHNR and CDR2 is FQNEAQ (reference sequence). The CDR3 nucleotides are TGTGCCAGCAGCTCGCCGGACAGGGGGGACTACGAGCAGTACTTC. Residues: CASSSPDRGDYEQYF.

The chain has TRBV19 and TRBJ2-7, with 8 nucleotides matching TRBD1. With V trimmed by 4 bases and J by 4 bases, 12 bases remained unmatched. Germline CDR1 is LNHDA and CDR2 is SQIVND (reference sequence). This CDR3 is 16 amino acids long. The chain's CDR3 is CASSTSLGTGFYEQYF. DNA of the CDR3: TGTGCCAGTAGTACCTCCCTCGGGACAGGTTTTTACGAGCAGTACTTC.

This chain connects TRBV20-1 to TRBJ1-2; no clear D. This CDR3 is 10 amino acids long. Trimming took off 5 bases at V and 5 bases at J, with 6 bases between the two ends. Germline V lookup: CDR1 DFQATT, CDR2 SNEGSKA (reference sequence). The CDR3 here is CSAGRYGYTF. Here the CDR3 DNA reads TGCAGTGCTGGGAGATATGGCTACACCTTC.

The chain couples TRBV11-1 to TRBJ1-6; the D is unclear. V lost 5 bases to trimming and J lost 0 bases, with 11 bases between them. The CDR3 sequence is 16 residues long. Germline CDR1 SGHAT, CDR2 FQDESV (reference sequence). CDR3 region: CASSLAASSYNSPLHF. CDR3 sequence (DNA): TGTGCCAGCAGCCTGGCGGCGAGCTCCTATAATTCACCCCTCCACTTT. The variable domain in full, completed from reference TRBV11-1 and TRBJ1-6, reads EAEVAQSPRYKITEKSQAVAFWCDPISGHATLYWYRQILGQGPELLVQFQDESVVDDSQLPKDRFSAERLKGVDSTLKIQPAELGDSAMYLCASSLAASSYNSPLHFGNGTRLTVT.

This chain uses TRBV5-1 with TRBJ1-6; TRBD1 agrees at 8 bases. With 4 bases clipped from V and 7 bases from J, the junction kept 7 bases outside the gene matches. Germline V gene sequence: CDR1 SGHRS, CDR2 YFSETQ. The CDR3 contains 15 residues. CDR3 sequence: CASSVGQGYNSPLHF. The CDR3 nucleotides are TGCGCCAGCAGCGTCGGACAGGGCTACAATTCACCCCTCCACTTT.

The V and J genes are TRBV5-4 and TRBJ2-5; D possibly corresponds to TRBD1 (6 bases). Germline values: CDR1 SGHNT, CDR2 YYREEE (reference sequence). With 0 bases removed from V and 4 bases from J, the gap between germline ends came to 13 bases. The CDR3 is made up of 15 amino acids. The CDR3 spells CASSLDLGAGETQYF. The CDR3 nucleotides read TGTGCCAGCAGCTTGGATCTGGGGGCGGGAGAGACCCAGTACTTC.

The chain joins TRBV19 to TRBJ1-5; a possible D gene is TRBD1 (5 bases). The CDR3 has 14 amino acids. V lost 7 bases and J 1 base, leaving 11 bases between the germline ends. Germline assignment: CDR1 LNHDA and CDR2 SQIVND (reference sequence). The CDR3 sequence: CASKGDWSNQPQHF. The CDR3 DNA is TGTGCCAGTAAAGGGGATTGGAGCAATCAGCCCCAGCATTTT.

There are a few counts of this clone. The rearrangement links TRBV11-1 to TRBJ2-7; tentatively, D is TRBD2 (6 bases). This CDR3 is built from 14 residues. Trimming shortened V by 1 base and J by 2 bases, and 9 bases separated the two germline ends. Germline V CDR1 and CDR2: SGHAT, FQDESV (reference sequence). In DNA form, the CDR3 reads TGTGCCAGCAGCTTAGGCCCGGGGGCCTACGAGCAGTACTTC. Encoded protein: CASSLGPGAYEQYF.

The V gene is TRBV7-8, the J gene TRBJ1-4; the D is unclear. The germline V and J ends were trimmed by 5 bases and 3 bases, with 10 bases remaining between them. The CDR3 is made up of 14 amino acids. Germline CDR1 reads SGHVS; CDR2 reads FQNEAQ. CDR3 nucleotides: TGTGCCAGCAGCGCCCGGAGGGCTAATGAAAAACTGTTTTTT. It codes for CASSARRANEKLFF.

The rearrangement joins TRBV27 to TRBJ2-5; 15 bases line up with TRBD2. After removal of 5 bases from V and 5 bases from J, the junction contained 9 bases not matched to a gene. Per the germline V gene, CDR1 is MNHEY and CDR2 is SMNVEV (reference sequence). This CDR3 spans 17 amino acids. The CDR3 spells CASSPGLAGGLAETQYF. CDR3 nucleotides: TGTGCCAGCAGTCCAGGACTAGCGGGGGGGCTTGCGGAGACCCAGTACTTC.

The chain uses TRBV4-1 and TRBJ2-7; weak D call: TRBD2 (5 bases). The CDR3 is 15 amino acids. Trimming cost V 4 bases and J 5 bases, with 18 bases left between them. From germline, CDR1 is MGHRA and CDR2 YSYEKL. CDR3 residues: CASSLRGQRLDEQYF. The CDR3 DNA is TGCGCCAGCAGCCTTCGAGGGCAAAGACTCGACGAGCAGTACTTC.

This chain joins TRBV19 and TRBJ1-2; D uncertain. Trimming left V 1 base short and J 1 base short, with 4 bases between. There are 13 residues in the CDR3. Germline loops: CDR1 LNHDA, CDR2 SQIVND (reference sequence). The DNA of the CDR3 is TGTGCCAGTAGTATAGTCTTTAACTATGGCTACACCTTC. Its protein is CASSIVFNYGYTF. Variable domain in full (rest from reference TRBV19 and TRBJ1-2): DGGITQSPKYLFRKEGQNVTLSCEQNLNHDAMYWYRQDPGQGLRLIYYSQIVNDFQKGDIAEGYSVSREKKESFPLTVTSAQKNPTAFYLCASSIVFNYGYTFGSGTRLTVV.

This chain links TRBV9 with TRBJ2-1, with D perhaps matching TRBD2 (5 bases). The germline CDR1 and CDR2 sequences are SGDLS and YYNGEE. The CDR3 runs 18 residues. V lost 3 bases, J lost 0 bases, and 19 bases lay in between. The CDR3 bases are TGTGCCAGCAGCGCCCCCCGGGGTAGCGAATACTCCTACAATGAGCAGTTCTTC. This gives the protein CASSAPRGSEYSYNEQFF.

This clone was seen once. DNA for the CDR3: TGTGCCAGCAGTGAGGGGGCAGCCCTCTCTGGAAACACCATATATTTT. Protein product: CASSEGAALSGNTIYF. J is TRBJ1-3 and V is TRBV6-1, with a tentative D call TRBD1 (6 bases). This CDR3 contains 16 residues. Germline CDR1 is MNHNS and CDR2 is SASEGT. The germline V and J ends were trimmed by 3 bases and 0 bases, with 12 bases remaining between them.

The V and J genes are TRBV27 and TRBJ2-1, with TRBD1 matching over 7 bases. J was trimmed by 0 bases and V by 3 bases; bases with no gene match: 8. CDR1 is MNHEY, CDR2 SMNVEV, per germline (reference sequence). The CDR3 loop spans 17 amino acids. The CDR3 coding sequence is TGTGCCAGCAGTTTTAAGGGGGCCCTTAGCTCCTACAATGAGCAGTTCTTC. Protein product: CASSFKGALSSYNEQFF.

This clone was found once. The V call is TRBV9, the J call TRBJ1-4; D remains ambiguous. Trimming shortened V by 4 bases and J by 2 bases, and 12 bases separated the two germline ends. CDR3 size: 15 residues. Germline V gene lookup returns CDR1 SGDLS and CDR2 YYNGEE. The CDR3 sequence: CASSPAGITNEKLFF. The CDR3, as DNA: TGTGCCAGCAGCCCCGCGGGGATTACTAATGAAAAACTGTTTTTT.

This CDR3 reads CASSWDRAEAFF. CDR3 nucleotides: TGTGCCAGCAGTTGGGACAGGGCTGAAGCTTTCTTT. This chain links TRBV2 with TRBJ1-1; 9 bases fit TRBD1. The CDR3 totals 12 residues. V was clipped by 5 bases and J by 6 bases; unmatched bases: 1. Germline CDR1 SNHLY, CDR2 FYNNEI.

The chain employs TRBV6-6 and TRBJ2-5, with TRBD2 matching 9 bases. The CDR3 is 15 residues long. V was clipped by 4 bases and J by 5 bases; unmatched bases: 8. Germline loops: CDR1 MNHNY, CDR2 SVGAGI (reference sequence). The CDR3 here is CASSWRGGKGETQYF. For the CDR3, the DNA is TGTGCCAGCAGTTGGCGGGGGGGCAAAGGGGAGACCCAGTACTTC.

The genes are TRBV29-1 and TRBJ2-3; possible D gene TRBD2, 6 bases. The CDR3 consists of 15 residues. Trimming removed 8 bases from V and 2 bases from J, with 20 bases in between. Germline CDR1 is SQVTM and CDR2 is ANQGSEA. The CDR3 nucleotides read TGCAGCACCGAAGGGACTGGGGGTTACACAGATACGCAGTATTTT. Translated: CSTEGTGGYTDTQYF.

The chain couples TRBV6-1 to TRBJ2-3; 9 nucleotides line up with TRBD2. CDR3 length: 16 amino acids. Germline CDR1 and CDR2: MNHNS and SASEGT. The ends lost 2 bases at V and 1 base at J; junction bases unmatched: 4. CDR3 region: CASSESSGGRTDTQYF. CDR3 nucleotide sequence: TGTGCCAGCAGTGAAAGTAGCGGGGGCCGCACAGATACGCAGTATTTT.

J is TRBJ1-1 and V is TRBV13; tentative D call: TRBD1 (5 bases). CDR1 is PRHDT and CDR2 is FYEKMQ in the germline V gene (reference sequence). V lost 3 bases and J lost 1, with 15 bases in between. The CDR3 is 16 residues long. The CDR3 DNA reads TGTGCCAGCAGCTTCCCCGCGGGGGGAGGGAACACTGAAGCTTTCTTT. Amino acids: CASSFPAGGGNTEAFF.

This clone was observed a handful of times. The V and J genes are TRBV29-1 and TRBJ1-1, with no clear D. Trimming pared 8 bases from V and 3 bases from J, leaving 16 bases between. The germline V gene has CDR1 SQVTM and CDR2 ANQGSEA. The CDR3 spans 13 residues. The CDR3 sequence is CSTRRLGDTEAFF. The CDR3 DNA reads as TGCAGCACCCGGCGTCTCGGGGACACTGAAGCTTTCTTT.

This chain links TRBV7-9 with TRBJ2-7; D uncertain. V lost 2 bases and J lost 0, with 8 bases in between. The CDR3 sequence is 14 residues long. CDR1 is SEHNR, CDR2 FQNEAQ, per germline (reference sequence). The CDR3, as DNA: TGTGCCAGCAGCTTATTACAGAGCTCCTACGAGCAGTACTTC. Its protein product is CASSLLQSSYEQYF.

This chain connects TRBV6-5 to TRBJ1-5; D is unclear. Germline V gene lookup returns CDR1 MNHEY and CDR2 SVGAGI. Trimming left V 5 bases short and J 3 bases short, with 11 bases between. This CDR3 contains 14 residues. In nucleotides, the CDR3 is TGTGCCAGCAGTCTATACAGCTTCAATCAGCCCCAGCATTTT. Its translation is CASSLYSFNQPQHF.

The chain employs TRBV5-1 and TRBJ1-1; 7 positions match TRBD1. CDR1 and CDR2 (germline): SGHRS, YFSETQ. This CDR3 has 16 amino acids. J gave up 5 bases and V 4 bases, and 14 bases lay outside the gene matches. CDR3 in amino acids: CASSPPEGAWVTEAFF. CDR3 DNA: TGCGCCAGCAGCCCGCCGGAGGGGGCTTGGGTGACTGAAGCTTTCTTT.

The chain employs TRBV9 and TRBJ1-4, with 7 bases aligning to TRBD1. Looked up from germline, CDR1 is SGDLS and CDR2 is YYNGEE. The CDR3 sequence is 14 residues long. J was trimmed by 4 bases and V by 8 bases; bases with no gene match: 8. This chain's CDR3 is CASAEGQINEKLFF. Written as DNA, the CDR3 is TGTGCCAGTGCAGAGGGACAGATTAATGAAAAACTGTTTTTT.